This T cell receptor (beta chain) appears in the sequencing data of a study of control samples from healthy donors and cancer patients. J lost 3 bases, V lost 0 bases, and 3 bases had no gene match. The CDR3 is 15 residues long. CDR1 is LGHDT, CDR2 YNNKEL, per germline (reference sequence). Using immunoSEQ multiplex PCR, the repertoire was profiled, and TCRdb retains in-frame clones only, with some absent. Of 150,000 to 200,000 clones in the sample, 90% to 95% are singletons; the top ten hold approximately 4%. The chain couples TRBV3-1 (or the pseudogene TRBV3-2) to TRBJ2-7, with 9 nucleotides matching TRBD1. Specimen: blood. This TCR came from a woman aged 55-75 years in good health. CDR3 sequence (DNA): TGTGCCAGCAGCCAAGAGGCGGGACAGGGCTACGAGCAGTACTTC. It translates to CASSQEAGQGYEQYF.